This is a list of T cell receptor beta chains from one sample in a study of cytomegalovirus exposure and HLA in healthy donors. The assay was immunoSEQ multiplex PCR, and TCRdb's table has in-frame clones only and misses some. The sample carries 25,000 to 40,000 clones, around 40% recorded once. Material for sequencing was PBMCs. The receptors shown here come from a woman between 45 and 60 years old in good health and CMV-seronegative. CDR3s include the opening cysteine and the closing phenylalanine or tryptophan. The D gene is left open where the match is weak. A row's size may be missing; if present it is once, few, many or a size class.

TRBJ1-1 . TRBV7-2 TRBD1 CASSPGQGPFGDTEAFF TGTGCCAGCAGCCCGGGACAGGGGCCTTTTGGAGACACTGAAGCTTTCTTT
TRBJ1-1 few TRBV2 . CASSPQRMNTEAFF TGTGCCAGCAGCCCCCAGCGAATGAACACTGAAGCTTTCTTT
TRBJ1-1 few TRBV21-1 . CASSKRALGGRIHYETEAFF TGTGCCAGCAGCAAACGGGCCCTCGGGGGGCGCATACATTATGAGACTGAAGCTTTCTTT
TRBJ2-1 . TRBV19 TRBD2 CASSDSGRAYNEQFF TGTGCCAGTAGCGATAGCGGGAGGGCGTACAATGAGCAGTTCTTC
TRBJ1-1 . TRBV7-9 . CASSLSPGQGGNTEAFF TGTGCCAGCAGCTTAAGTCCGGGCCAAGGGGGGAACACTGAAGCTTTCTTT
TRBJ1-2 . TRBV14 . CASSQDLQENYGYTF TGTGCCAGCAGCCAAGACCTACAGGAAAACTATGGCTACACCTTC
TRBJ2-3 few TRBV9 . CASSVGGTDTQYF TGTGCCAGCAGCGTAGGCGGCACAGATACGCAGTATTTT
TRBJ1-1 . TRBV23-1 . CASSQAAGCEAFF TGCGCCAGCAGTCAAGCGGCAGGGTGTGAAGCTTTCTTT
TRBJ2-1 . TRBV7-6 . CASSESQGNEQFF TGTGCCAGCAGCGAGAGCCAGGGAAATGAGCAGTTCTTC
TRBJ1-5 few TRBV7-8 . CASSSRDYTGQPQHF TGTGCCAGCAGCTCCCGGGACTACACGGGTCAGCCCCAGCATTTT
TRBJ1-2 . TRBV19 . CASSIVGPAALNYGYTF TGTGCCAGTAGTATAGTTGGGCCGGCAGCCCTCAACTATGGCTACACCTTC
TRBJ2-7 . TRBV13 . CASSLGGGVYEQYF TGTGCCAGCAGCCTGGGAGGTGGGGTTTACGAGCAGTACTTC
TRBJ2-1 few TRBV5-1 TRBD2 CASSSLAGVAGSSYNEQFF TGCGCCAGCAGCTCTCTCGCGGGGGTCGCCGGGAGCTCCTACAATGAGCAGTTCTTC
TRBJ2-3 . TRBV4-2 TRBD2 CASSQGTSDGSDTQYF TGTGCCAGCAGCCAAGGGACTAGCGACGGGTCAGATACGCAGTATTTT
TRBJ1-5 . TRBV6-6 TRBD1 CASSPGQVNQPQHF TGTGCCAGCAGCCCGGGACAGGTTAATCAGCCCCAGCATTTT
TRBJ2-3 . TRBV11-2 . CASSLEWASTDTQYF TGTGCCAGCAGCTTAGAGTGGGCTAGCACAGATACGCAGTATTTT
TRBJ1-1 . TRBV5-6 . CASSQGTYETEAFF TGTGCCAGCAGCCAGGGGACGTACGAAACTGAAGCTTTCTTT
TRBJ1-2 . TRBV5-4 TRBD1 CASRRTGNYGYTF TGTGCCAGCAGAAGGACAGGGAACTATGGCTACACCTTC
TRBJ2-3 . TRBV6-5 TRBD1 CASSSGQISSTDTQYF TGTGCCAGCAGTTCGGGACAGATTTCTAGCACAGATACGCAGTATTTT
TRBJ1-5 . TRBV5-1 . CASSLETGNQPQHF TGCGCCAGCAGCTTGGAAACGGGGAATCAGCCCCAGCATTTT
TRBJ2-3 . TRBV18 TRBD2 CASSPPLREGRDTQYF TGTGCCAGCTCGCCACCCTTGCGGGAGGGCCGAGATACGCAGTATTTT
TRBJ1-5 . TRBV30 . CAWSRGGHSNQPQHF TGTGCCTGGTCCCGGGGGGGACATAGCAATCAGCCCCAGCATTTT
TRBJ1-5 . TRBV6-1 . CASSEDPGGNQPQHF TGTGCCAGCAGTGAAGATCCGGGTGGGAATCAGCCCCAGCATTTT